This paragraph covers one T cell receptor beta chain sequence. The sample comes from a study of T-cell memory formation after mild COVID-19. V shed 0 bases and J 6 bases; nucleotides not matched to a gene: 7. Germline V lookup: CDR1 SGHDN, CDR2 FVKESK. The CDR3 sequence is 16 residues long. TCRdb ran MiXCR on the 5' RACE reads and lists one entry per CDR3 protein. The table records 110,000 or so distinct CDR3 sequences, about a fifth of them present only once. The material sequenced was PBMCs or a T cell subset sorted from them (not recorded which). The sequence came from a man younger than 35 who had mild COVID-19 (a few samples of this study predate the infection). Cell type and time point are not known. The rearrangement uses TRBV14 and TRBJ1-4, with TRBD1 matching over 7 bases. The chain's CDR3 is CASSQDRGQTYEKLFF. The DNA of the CDR3 is TGTGCCAGCAGCCAAGATCGGGGACAGACTTATGAAAAACTGTTTTTT.